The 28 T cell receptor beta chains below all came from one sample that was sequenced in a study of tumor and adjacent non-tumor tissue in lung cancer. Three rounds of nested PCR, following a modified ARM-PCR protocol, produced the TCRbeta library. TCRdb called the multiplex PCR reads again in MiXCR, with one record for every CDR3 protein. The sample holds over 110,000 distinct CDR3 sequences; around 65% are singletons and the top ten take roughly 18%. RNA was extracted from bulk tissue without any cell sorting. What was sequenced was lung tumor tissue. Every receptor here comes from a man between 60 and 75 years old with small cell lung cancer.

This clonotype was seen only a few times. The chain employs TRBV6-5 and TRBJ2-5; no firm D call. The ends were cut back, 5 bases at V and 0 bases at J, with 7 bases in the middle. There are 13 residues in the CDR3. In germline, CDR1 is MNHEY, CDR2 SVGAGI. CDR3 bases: TGTGCCAGCAGTAAGACTCACCAAGAGACCCAGTACTTC. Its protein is CASSKTHQETQYF.

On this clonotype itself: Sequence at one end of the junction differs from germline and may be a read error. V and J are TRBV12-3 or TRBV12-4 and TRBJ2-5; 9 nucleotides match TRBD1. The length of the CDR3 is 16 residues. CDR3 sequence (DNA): TGTGTCAGCAGTTTATTGGGACAGGGAAGTAGCGAGACCCAGTACTTC. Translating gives CVSSLLGQGSSETQYF.

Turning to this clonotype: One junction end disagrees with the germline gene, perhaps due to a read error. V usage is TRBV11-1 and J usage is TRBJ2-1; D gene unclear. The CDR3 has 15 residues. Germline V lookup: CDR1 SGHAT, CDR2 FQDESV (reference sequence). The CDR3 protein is CASSSLSLSGDEQLF. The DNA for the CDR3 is TGTGCCAGCAGCTCACTTAGTCTTAGTGGAGATGAGCAGCTCTTC.

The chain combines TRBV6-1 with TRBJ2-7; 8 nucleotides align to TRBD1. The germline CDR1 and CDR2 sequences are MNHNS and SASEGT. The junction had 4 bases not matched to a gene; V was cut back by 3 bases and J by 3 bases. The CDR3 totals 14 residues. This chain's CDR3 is CASSEPTGVYEQYF. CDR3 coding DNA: TGTGCCAGCAGTGAGCCGACAGGGGTCTACGAGCAGTACTTC.

The CDR3 sequence: CATSAGTGRAEAFF. The CDR3 DNA is TGTGCCACCTCGGCCGGGACAGGGCGCGCTGAAGCTTTCTTT. This chain joins TRBV24-1 and TRBJ1-1, with 9 bases matching TRBD1. With V trimmed by 9 bases and J by 6 bases, 10 bases remained unmatched. The CDR3 runs to 14 residues. CDR1 KGHDR and CDR2 SFDVKD come from the germline V gene.

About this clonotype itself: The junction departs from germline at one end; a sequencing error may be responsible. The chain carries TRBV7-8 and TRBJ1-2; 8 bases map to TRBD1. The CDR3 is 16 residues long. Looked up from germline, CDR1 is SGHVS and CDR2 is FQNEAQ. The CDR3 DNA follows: TGTGCCAGAAGCTCACCTGGACAGGGAGCTAACTATGGCTACACCTTC. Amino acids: CARSSPGQGANYGYTF.

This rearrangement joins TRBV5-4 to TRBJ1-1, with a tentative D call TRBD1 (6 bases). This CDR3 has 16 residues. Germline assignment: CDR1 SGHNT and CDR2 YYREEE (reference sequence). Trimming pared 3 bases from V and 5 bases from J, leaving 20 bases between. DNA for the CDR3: TGTGCCAGCAGCTCGGGGGGCGGTATGATGGATACTGAAGCTTTCTTT. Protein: CASSSGGGMMDTEAFF.

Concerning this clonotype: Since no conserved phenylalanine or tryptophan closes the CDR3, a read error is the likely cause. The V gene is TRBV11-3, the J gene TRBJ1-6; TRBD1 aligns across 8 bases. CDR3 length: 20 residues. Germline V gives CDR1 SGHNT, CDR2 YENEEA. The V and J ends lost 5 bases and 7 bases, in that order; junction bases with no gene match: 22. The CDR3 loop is CASSQHRDRISTRTNSPLHL. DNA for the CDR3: TGTGCCAGCAGCCAACACCGGGACAGGATCTCCACTCGAACAAATTCACCCCTCCACTTA.

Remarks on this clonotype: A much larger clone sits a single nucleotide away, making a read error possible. The CDR3 DNA reads as TGTGCAAGCAGCTACGCGTCCTACAATGAGGAGTTCTTC. Protein: CASSYASYNEEFF. The chain links TRBV5-6 to TRBJ2-1; D unresolved. This CDR3 contains 13 residues. Germline assignment: CDR1 SGHDT and CDR2 YYEEEE. Supplemented by reference TRBV5-6 and TRBJ2-1, the full variable domain reads DAGVTQSPTHLIKTRGQQVTLRCSPKSGHDTVSWYQQALGQGPQFIFQYYEEEERQRGNFPDRFSGHQFPNYSSELNVNALLLGDSALYLCASSYASYNEEFFGPGTRLTVL.

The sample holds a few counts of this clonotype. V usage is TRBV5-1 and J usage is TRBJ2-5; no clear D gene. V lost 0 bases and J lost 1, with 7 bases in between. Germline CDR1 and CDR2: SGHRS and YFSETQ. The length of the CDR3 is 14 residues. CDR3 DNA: TGCGCCAGCAGCTTGGTGGTTGGCCAAGAGACCCAGTACTTC. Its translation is CASSLVVGQETQYF.

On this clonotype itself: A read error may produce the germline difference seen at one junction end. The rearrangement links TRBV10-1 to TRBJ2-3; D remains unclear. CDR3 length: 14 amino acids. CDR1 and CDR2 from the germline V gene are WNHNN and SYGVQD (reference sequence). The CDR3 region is CASSEQRSWDTQYF. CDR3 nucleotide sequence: TGTGCCAGCAGTGAACAGAGGTCTTGGGATACGCAGTATTTT.

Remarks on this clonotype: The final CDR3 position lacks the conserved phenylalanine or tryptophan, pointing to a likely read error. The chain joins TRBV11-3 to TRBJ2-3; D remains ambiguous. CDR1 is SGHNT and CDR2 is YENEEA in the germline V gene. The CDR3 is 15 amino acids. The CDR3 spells CVSSPGAGSTDTQYL. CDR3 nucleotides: TGTGTCAGCAGCCCAGGTGCAGGTAGCACAGATACGCAGTATTTG.

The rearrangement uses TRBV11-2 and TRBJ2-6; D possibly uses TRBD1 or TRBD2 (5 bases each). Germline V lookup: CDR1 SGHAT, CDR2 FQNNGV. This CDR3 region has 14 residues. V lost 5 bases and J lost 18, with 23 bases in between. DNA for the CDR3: TGTGCCAGCAGCAAGGGATCCGGGGCCAACTTCCAGACTTTC. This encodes CASSKGSGANFQTF.

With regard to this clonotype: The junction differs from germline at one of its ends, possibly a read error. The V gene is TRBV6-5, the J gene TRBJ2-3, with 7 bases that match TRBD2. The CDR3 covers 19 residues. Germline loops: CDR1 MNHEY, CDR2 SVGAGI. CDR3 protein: CASSYGLSSSGRATYTQYF. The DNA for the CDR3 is TGTGCCAGCAGTTATGGTCTGTCGTCTAGCGGAAGGGCCACATATACGCAGTATTTT.

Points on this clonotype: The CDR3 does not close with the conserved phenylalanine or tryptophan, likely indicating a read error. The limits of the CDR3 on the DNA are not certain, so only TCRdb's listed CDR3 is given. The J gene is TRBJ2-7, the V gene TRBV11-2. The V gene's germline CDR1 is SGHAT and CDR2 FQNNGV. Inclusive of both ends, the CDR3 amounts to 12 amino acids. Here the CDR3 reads CASSRTRLGQYI.

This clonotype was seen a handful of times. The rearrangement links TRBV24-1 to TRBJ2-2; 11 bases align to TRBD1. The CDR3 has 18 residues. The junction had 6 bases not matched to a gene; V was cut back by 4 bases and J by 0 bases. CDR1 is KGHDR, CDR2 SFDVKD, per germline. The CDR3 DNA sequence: TGTGCCACCAGTGAACTACCGGGACAGGGGGCGAACACCGGGGAGCTGTTTTTT. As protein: CATSELPGQGANTGELFF.

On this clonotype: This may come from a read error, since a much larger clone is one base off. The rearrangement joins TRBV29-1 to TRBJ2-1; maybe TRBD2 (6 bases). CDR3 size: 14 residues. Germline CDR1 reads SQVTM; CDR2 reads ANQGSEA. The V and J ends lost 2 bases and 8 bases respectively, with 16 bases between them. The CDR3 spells CSVERTTGTDEQFF. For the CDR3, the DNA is TGCAGCGTTGAACGGACTACCGGGACGGATGAGCAGTTCTTC.

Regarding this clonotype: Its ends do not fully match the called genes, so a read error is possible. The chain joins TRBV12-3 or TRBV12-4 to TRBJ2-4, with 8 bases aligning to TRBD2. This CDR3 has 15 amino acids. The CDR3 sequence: CISSLAGLAKSIQYF. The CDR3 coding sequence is TGTATCAGCAGTTTAGCGGGGTTAGCCAAAAGCATTCAGTACTTC.

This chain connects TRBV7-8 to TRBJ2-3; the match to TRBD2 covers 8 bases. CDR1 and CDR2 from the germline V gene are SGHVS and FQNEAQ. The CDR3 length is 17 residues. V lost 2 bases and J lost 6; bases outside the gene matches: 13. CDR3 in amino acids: CASSLIRGGSPDDTQYF. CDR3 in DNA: TGTGCCAGCAGCTTAATACGCGGGGGGTCCCCAGACGATACGCAGTATTTT.

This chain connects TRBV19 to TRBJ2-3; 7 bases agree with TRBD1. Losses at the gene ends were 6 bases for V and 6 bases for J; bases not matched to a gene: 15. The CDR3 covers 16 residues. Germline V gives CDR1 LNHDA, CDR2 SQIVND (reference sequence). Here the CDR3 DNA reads TGTGCCAGTAGATTAGAAGGGAGACAGGGACCCGATACGCAGTATTTT. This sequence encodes CASRLEGRQGPDTQYF.

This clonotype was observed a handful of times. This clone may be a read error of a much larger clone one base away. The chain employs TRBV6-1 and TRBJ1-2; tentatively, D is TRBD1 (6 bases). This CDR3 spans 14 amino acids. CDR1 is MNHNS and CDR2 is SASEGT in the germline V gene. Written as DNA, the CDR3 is TGTGTCAGCAGTGACCTCCGGAGGGGGAATGGCTACACCTTC. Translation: CVSSDLRRGNGYTF.

CDR3 loop: CSVEVNRETVYSNQPQHF. CDR3 DNA: TGCAGCGTTGAAGTAAACAGGGAAACCGTATATAGCAATCAGCCCCAGCATTTT. V and J are TRBV29-1 and TRBJ1-5; D possibly corresponds to TRBD1 (6 bases). In germline, CDR1 is SQVTM, CDR2 ANQGSEA. The germline V and J ends were trimmed by 1 base and 0 bases, with 19 bases remaining between them. The CDR3 is 18 amino acids.

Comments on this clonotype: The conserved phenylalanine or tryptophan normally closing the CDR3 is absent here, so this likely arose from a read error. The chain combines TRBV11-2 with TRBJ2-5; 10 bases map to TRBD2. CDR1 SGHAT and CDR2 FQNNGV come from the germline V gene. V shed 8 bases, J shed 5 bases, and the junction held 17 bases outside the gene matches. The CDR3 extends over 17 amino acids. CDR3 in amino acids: CASGLDSGTSDVETQYI. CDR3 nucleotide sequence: TGTGCCAGCGGCCTGGATTCCGGGACTAGCGATGTGGAGACCCAGTACATC.

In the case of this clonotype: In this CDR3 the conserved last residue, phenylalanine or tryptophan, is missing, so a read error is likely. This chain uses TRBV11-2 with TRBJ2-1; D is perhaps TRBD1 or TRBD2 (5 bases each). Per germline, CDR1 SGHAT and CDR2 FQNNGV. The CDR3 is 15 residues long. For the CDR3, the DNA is TGTGCCAGCAGGTTCACGGGGCCCCTCTACAGTGAGCAGTTCTCC. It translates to CASRFTGPLYSEQFS.

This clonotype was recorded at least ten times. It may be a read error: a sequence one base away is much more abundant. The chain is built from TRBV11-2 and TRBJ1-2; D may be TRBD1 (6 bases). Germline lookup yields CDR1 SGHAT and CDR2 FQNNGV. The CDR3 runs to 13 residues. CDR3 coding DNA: TGTGCCAGCAGCTTAGACAGGGGCTATAGCTACACCTTC. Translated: CASSLDRGYSYTF.

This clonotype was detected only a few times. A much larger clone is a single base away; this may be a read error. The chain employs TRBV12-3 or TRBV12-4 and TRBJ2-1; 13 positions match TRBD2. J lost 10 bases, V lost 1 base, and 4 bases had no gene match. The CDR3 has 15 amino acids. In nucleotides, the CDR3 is TGTGCCAGCAGTTTAGGGACTAGCGGGAGCCGGGAGCAGTTCTTC. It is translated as CASSLGTSGSREQFF.

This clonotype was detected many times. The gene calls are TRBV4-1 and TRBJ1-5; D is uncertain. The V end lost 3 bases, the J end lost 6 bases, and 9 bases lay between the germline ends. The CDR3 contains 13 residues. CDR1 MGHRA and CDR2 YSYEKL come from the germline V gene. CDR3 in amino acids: CASSQGMSQPQHF. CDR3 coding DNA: TGCGCCAGCAGCCAGGGGATGTCTCAGCCCCAGCATTTT.

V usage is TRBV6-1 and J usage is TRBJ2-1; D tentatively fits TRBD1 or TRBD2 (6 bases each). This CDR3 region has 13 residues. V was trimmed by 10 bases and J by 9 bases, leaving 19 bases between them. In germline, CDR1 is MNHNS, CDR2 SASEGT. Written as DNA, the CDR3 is TGTGCCACACGAAGGGGGGTCGACAGTGAGCAGTTCTTC. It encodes CATRRGVDSEQFF.